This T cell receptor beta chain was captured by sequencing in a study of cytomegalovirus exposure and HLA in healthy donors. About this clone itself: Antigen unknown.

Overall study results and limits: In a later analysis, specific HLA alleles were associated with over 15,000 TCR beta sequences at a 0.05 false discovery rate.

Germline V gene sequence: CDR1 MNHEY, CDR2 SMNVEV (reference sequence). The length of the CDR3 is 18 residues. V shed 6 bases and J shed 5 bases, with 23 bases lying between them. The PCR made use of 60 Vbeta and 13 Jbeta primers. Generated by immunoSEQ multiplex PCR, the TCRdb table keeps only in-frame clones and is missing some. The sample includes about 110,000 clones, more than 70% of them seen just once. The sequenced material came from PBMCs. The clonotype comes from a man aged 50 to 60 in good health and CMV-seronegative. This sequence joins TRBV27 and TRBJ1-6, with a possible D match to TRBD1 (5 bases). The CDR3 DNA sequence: TGTGCCAGCAGCTCTCAGGGTGGCACTCTTACAAATAATTCACCCCTCCACTTT. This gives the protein CASSSQGGTLTNNSPLHF.